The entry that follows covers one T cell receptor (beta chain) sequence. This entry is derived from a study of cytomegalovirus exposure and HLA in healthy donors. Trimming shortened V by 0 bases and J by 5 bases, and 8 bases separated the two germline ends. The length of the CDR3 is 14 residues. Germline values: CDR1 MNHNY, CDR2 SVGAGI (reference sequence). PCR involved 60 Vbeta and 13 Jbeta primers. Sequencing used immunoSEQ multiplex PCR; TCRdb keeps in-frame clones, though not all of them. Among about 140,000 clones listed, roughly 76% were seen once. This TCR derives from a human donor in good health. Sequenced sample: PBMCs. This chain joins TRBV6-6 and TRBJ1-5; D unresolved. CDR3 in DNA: TGTGCCAGCAGTTACTCCGACTCCGATCAGCCCCAGCATTTT. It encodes CASSYSDSDQPQHF.